The rows below give T cell receptor beta chains drawn from one sample of a study of blood T cell repertoires in COVID-19. Produced via immunoSEQ multiplex PCR; TCRdb's table is partial and in-frame only. The sample contains 200,000 to 250,000 clones, approximately 81% of which appear only once. Sequencing was carried out using peripheral blood. These receptors all stem from a woman aged 55-69 years who had recovered from COVID-19. Each CDR3 is given with its conserved first and last residue. D genes are given only for firm matches. Only part of the rows carry a size: once, few, many, or a class if the clone is expanded.

size	D	V	J	CDR3	DNA
-	-	TRBV29-1	TRBJ2-7	CSVVTGSAYEQYF	TGCAGCGTTGTTACAGGGTCGGCCTACGAGCAGTACTTC
-	TRBD1	TRBV5-1	TRBJ2-7	CASSPSGQGRSYEQYF	TGCGCCAGCAGCCCCTCCGGACAGGGAAGGTCCTACGAGCAGTACTTC
-	-	TRBV18	TRBJ1-4	CASSNPGSPGEKLFF	TGTGCCAGCTCAAACCCCGGGTCCCCTGGAGAAAAACTGTTTTTT
-	TRBD1	TRBV5-1	TRBJ1-3	CASSLRGRGDQSGNTIYF	TGCGCCAGCAGCTTGAGGGGCAGGGGGGACCAATCTGGAAACACCATATATTTT
-	TRBD1	TRBV5-1	TRBJ2-2	CASSSRDRENTGELFF	TGCGCCAGCAGCAGCCGGGACAGGGAGAACACCGGGGAGCTGTTTTTT
-	TRBD2	TRBV7-7	TRBJ2-1	CASSAQLAGVLSEQFF	TGTGCTAGCAGCGCTCAGCTAGCGGGGGTATTGTCTGAGCAGTTCTTC
-	TRBD1	TRBV9	TRBJ2-7	CASSVTGTGGFEQYF	TGTGCCAGCAGCGTGACCGGGACAGGGGGTTTTGAGCAGTACTTC
few	-	TRBV2	TRBJ1-1	CASSEVRGSTEAFF	TGTGCCAGCAGTGAAGTGAGGGGGAGCACTGAAGCTTTCTTT
few	-	TRBV7-9	TRBJ1-2	CASEGVYYGYTF	TGTGCCAGCGAAGGGGTATACTATGGCTACACCTTC
-	TRBD1	TRBV18	TRBJ1-2	CASSPYGTAGGYTF	TGTGCCAGCTCACCTTACGGGACAGCCGGTGGCTACACCTTC
-	TRBD1	TRBV19	TRBJ1-1	CASSLTGASEAFF	TGTGCCAGTAGCCTGACAGGGGCATCTGAAGCTTTCTTT
-	TRBD2	TRBV27	TRBJ2-1	CASSPHPGTSAYNEQFF	TGTGCCAGCAGTCCGCACCCCGGGACTAGTGCCTACAATGAGCAGTTCTTC
-	TRBD2	TRBV29-1	TRBJ2-3	CSSGLAGGWTDTQYF	TGCAGCTCAGGACTAGCGGGGGGGTGGACAGATACGCAGTATTTT